This T cell receptor beta chain is from a study of blood T cell repertoires in COVID-19. Produced via immunoSEQ multiplex PCR; TCRdb's table is partial and in-frame only. Of about 190,000 clones in the sample, around 85% were seen once. V was trimmed by 3 bases and J by 9 bases, leaving 9 bases between them. The CDR3 consists of 13 residues. From germline, CDR1 is SEHNR and CDR2 FQNEAQ (reference sequence). The chain is built from TRBV7-9 and TRBJ1-6, with D maybe TRBD1 (6 bases). The sample taken for sequencing was peripheral blood. The TCR comes from a man younger than 45 with acute or convalescent COVID-19. The CDR3 loop is CASSLNRASPLHF. The CDR3 bases are TGTGCCAGCAGCTTGAACAGGGCTTCACCCCTCCACTTT.